The source of this T cell receptor beta chain is a study of T cell clonality in common variable immunodeficiency. Study results and caveats: CVID subjects showed higher TCRbeta clonality than healthy controls. Patient heterogeneity in the CVID cohort limited correlations between repertoire features and clinical complications.

Caucasian heritage predominated among both patients and controls. Measured with immunoSEQ multiplex PCR; TCRdb has only the in-frame clones, and not every one. The sample gives about 43,000 clones, none seen only once, and the top ten clones hold 2% to 2.5%. There are many counts of this clone. The antigen remains undetermined. The read is 3 residues too short to cover the CDR3 end, so that end is filled in from the germline J gene. With 4 bases clipped from V and 2 bases from J, the junction kept 4 bases outside the gene matches. CDR3 length: 14 amino acids. CDR1 SEHNR and CDR2 FQNEAQ come from the germline V gene (reference sequence).

The genes are TRBV7-9 and TRBJ2-5; TRBD1 matches at 7 bases. The sequenced sample was peripheral blood mononuclear cells. This TCR was recovered from a person aged 18 to 75 in good health. The CDR3 loop reads CASSSRDRQETQYF. The part of the CDR3 DNA that was read is TGTGCCAGCAGCTCCCGGGACAGACAAGAGACC.